A single sample is the source of the 9 T cell receptor beta chains below, sequenced in a study of shared clonotypes between healthy human individuals. Only in-frame clones appear in the TCRdb table, and some are missing; sequencing was by immunoSEQ multiplex PCR. The sample contains more than 2,000,000 clones, over 85% of which appear only once. Sequencing was done on a sample of naive CD4+ T cells from PBMCs. As to subset: CD45RA+ positively selected. These receptors all stem from a man younger than 35 in good health. Some clones in this sample may be carry-over from other donors' samples.

The genes are TRBV6-1 and TRBJ2-1; D gene unclear. Germline V lookup: CDR1 MNHNS, CDR2 SASEGT. The CDR3 has 14 amino acids. V was shortened by 8 bases and J by 9 bases, with 20 bases between the two germline ends. CDR3 sequence: CASSQYVPPSEQFF. The CDR3 DNA sequence: TGTGCCAGCTCCCAATACGTGCCCCCTTCTGAGCAGTTCTTC.

The rearrangement uses TRBV6-1 and TRBJ2-7; 9 nucleotides align to TRBD1. The ends lost 1 base at V and 3 bases at J; junction bases unmatched: 13. CDR3 length: 18 residues. Germline CDR1 and CDR2: MNHNS and SASEGT. Written as DNA, the CDR3 is TGTGCCAGCAGTGAAGAGGGGGGGGACAGGGCTAAGCACTACGAGCAGTACTTC. Amino acid sequence: CASSEEGGDRAKHYEQYF.

The rearrangement joins TRBV14 to TRBJ1-2; D gene uncertain. Germline values: CDR1 SGHDN, CDR2 FVKESK. The CDR3 totals 16 residues. V was cut by 2 bases and J by 4 bases, with 17 bases left in between. This CDR3 reads CASSQISASRSYGYTF. The CDR3 DNA sequence: TGTGCCAGCAGCCAAATCTCGGCGAGTAGAAGCTATGGCTACACCTTC.

The chain couples TRBV6-5 to TRBJ1-6; D perhaps matches TRBD1 (5 bases). The CDR3 has 14 residues. Trimming cost V 5 bases and J 13 bases, with 18 bases left between them. The germline CDR1 and CDR2 sequences are MNHEY and SVGAGI. Written as DNA, the CDR3 is TGTGCCAGCAGTCCCACAGGTTATGATAGCCCCCTCCACTTT. This translates into CASSPTGYDSPLHF.

The J gene is TRBJ2-3, the V gene TRBV7-6, with 10 bases lining up with TRBD2. Per germline, CDR1 SGHVS and CDR2 FNYEAQ. CDR3 length equals 16 residues. The trim removed 5 bases at V and 4 bases at J, leaving 9 bases unmatched. CDR3 residues: CASSTLASGSADTQYF. The CDR3 DNA is TGTGCCAGCAGCACGCTCGCTAGCGGGAGTGCAGATACGCAGTATTTT. Full variable domain (remainder filled in from reference TRBV7-6 and TRBJ2-3): GAGVSQSPRYKVTKRGQDVALRCDPISGHVSLYWYRQALGQGPEFLTYFNYEAQQDKSGLPNDRFSAERPEGSISTLTIQRTEQRDSAMYRCASSTLASGSADTQYFGPGTRLTVL.

In the case of this clone: Other DNA sequences in this specimen translate into the identical CDR3. The chain is built from TRBV18 and TRBJ1-1; D is ambiguous. V lost 6 bases to trimming and J lost 1 base, with 6 bases between them. Looked up from germline, CDR1 is KGHSH and CDR2 is LQKENI. The CDR3 has 12 residues. The CDR3 region has the DNA TGTGCCAGCTCCCCAGCGAACACTGAAGCTTTCTTT. This gives the protein CASSPANTEAFF.

This clone was detected once. The chain links TRBV5-1 to TRBJ2-3, with D uncertain. The germline V and J ends were trimmed by 4 bases and 4 bases, with 19 bases remaining between them. The germline gives CDR1 SGHRS, CDR2 YFSETQ. The CDR3 spans 16 residues. The CDR3 protein is CASSPAADGTPDTQYF. CDR3 in DNA: TGCGCCAGCAGCCCTGCGGCCGATGGTACTCCAGATACGCAGTATTTT.

This chain connects TRBV28 to TRBJ2-7; maybe TRBD2 (6 bases). There are 14 residues in the CDR3. Looked up from germline, CDR1 is MDHEN and CDR2 is SYDVKM. With 1 base removed from V and 6 bases from J, the gap between germline ends came to 13 bases. CDR3 residues: CASSLSGGPGEQYF. CDR3 bases: TGTGCCAGCAGTTTATCTGGAGGGCCGGGCGAGCAGTACTTC. The full variable domain, with the rest looked up from reference TRBV28 and TRBJ2-7, is DVKVTQSSRYLVKRTGEKVFLECVQDMDHENMFWYRQDPGLGLRLIYFSYDVKMKEKGDIPEGYSVSREKKERFSLILESASTNQTSMYLCASSLSGGPGEQYFGPGTRLTVT.

A word on this clone: Other DNA sequences of this sample code for an identical CDR3. The chain is built from TRBV7-9 and TRBJ2-5; a possible D gene is TRBD2 (5 bases). The germline gives CDR1 SEHNR, CDR2 FQNEAQ (reference sequence). This CDR3 is built from 13 residues. Trimming removed 2 bases at V and 4 bases at J, with 8 bases between. The chain's CDR3 is CASSLPGSETQYF. The CDR3 DNA is TGTGCCAGCAGCTTACCGGGGTCAGAGACCCAGTACTTC.